Sequencing of this TCR beta chain was carried out in a study of technical replicates of blood from a handful of donors. Profiling relied on immunoSEQ multiplex PCR, and the TCRdb table lists in-frame clones only, not all of them. There are around 60,000 clones in the sample; 80% to 95% occur only once, and about 4.6% lies in the top ten. This CDR3 has 11 residues. The germline V gene encodes CDR1 SQVTM and CDR2 ANQGSEA. Between the trimmed V and J ends, which lost 0 bases and 11 bases, there was a span of 10 bases. The chain is built from TRBV29-1 and TRBJ1-1; tentative D call: TRBD1 (5 bases). This receptor was obtained from a human donor in good health. Some clones in this sample may be carry-over from other donors' samples. What was sequenced was PBMCs. The DNA of the CDR3 is TGCAGCGTTGAAGACTCGTCAGGGGCTTTCTTT. This gives the protein CSVEDSSGAFF.